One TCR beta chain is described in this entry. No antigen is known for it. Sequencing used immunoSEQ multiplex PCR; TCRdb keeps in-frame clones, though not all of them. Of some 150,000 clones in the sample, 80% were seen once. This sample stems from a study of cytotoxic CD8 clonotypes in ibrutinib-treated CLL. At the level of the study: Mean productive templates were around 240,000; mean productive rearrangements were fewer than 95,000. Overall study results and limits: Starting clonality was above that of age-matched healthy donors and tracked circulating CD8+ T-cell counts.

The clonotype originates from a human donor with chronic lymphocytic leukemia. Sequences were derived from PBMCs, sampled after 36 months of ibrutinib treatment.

CDR3 DNA: TGCAGCGCACAGGCGTCGAACACTGAAGCTTTCTTT. Translated: CSAQASNTEAFF. This chain joins TRBV29-1 and TRBJ1-1; D possibly corresponds to TRBD1 (5 bases). Germline V gene lookup returns CDR1 SQVTM and CDR2 ANQGSEA. The V end was cut by 7 bases, the J end by 1 base, with 10 bases between. This CDR3 comprises 12 residues.